This T cell receptor beta chain is from a study of blood T cells in healthy people across ages. This clonotype has a handful of counts. The CDR3 covers 15 residues. Trimming at V came to 4 bases and at J to 4 bases, leaving 9 bases not matched to a gene. Germline lookup yields CDR1 DFQATT and CDR2 SNEGSKA (reference sequence). Drawing of peripheral blood yielded roughly 10 milliliters from each donor. Sample-barcoded 5' priming and a J-beta primer mix drove a second PCR of roughly 6 to 12 cycles. TCRdb re-called the 5' RACE reads through MiXCR, storing one row per CDR3 protein. The data contain 800,000 to 950,000 distinct CDR3 sequences, around 48% of them singletons.

The sequence came from a man aged 25-45 years in good health. The sample comprised blood. The chain recombines TRBV20-1 with TRBJ2-3, with 9 bases aligning to TRBD2. CDR3 nucleotides: TGCAGTGCTATGAAGACTAGCGGCGGGGCAGATACGCAGTATTTT. It is translated as CSAMKTSGGADTQYF.